What follows describes a single TCR beta chain. This clonotype was recorded a few times. It has no known antigen specificity. No much larger clone exists at a distance of one base, and base qualities are not known. Library preparation was by 5' RACE. A second PCR of 7 to 11 cycles was performed with a sample-barcoded 5' primer and a J-beta primer mix. A template-switch 5' adaptor carrying 12 random nucleotides introduced a unique molecular identifier onto each TCR beta cDNA molecule. Each sample yielded at least 3 million CDR3-containing paired-end reads. First-strand cDNA synthesis was performed from all RNA using the Mint cDNA synthesis kit, with priming by a TRBC-specific oligonucleotide. Following uracil-DNA glycosylase treatment, a first 18-cycle PCR with universal primers M1SS and BC2_uni_R was performed on all cDNA. The study's processing was this. For normalization, 1 million high-quality reads, each with a distinct molecular identifier, were randomly selected from each sample. Instead of being binned into consensus sequences, reads that shared molecular identifiers were thrown out. MiTCR, run with a Q25 quality threshold and the strictest error-elimination algorithm, handled CDR3 identification, clonotype clustering and error correction. Lower-bound total TCR beta diversity was estimated with a nonparametric unseen species model using Euler transformation. The raw public data were reprocessed by TCRdb itself: fastp quality trimming at Q25, MiXCR clonotype calling, in-frame beta chains only. CDR3 protein duplicates are merged, each entry listing the most common genes and DNA. TCRdb, not the original authors, processed these V and J calls. The sample table lists fewer than 2,000,000 distinct CDR3 sequences, 35% to 50% of them with a count of one. 20% to 25% of the sample comes from the top ten.

This specimen belongs to a study of blood T cells in healthy people across ages (dated by TCRdb to 2015 to 2017). About the full investigation: In model experiments, template switching captured roughly one uniquely barcoded TCR beta cDNA molecule for every two T cells. To track age-related changes in TCR beta repertoire diversity, the study relied on deep sequencing normalized with unique cDNA molecular identifiers. Four age groups were formed from the donors: young (average 16 years), middle-aged (approximately 40), aged (under 70) and long-lived (about 75). Donors of different ages were randomly distributed across sequencing lanes to avoid experimental bias. Two additional independent replicas of 1 million unique cDNA reads from the same blood draw were analyzed for two donors (one aged 18 to 30 and one aged 80 or older). Here is what the overall study found, with its caveats: Total diversity estimates from one million sequenced T cells were considered lower bounds and underestimates. A strong correlation was found between observed TCR beta diversity and the percentage of naive T cells measured by flow cytometry. Observed TCR beta diversity per million T cells fell roughly linearly with age, and a significant reduction was already apparent by age approximately 41. Because donor CMV infection status was unknown, age-related changes in expanded clonotypes were potentially confounded. Bulk unsorted PBMC profiling prevented conclusive comparison of naive and antigen-experienced compartments. The long-lived group showed more naive CD4+ T cells, fewer expanded clones and increased TCR diversity than the aged group, suggesting age selection.

Measured from the cysteine to the phenylalanine, the CDR3 is 16 residues long. The DNA shown is the 48-base CDR3, in frame from base 1. Relative to germline, V is missing 5 bases and J is missing 2 bases, with 9 bases of the junction outside any gene match. CDR1 and CDR2 (SEHNR, FQNEAQ) derive from the germline V gene (reference sequence). Donors were 39 systemically healthy Caucasian individuals from Russia aged roughly 6 to 100 years. Each donor gave 8 to 10 milliliters of peripheral blood, drawn into EDTA-treated Vacutainer tubes. Ficoll-Paque density-gradient centrifugation was used to isolate PBMCs, with at least 6.5 million per sample. Trizol reagent was used to extract total RNA from the PBMCs, yielding at least 5.5 micrograms per sample. For every donor, an aliquot of PBMCs went through flow cytometry to measure the percentages of naive CD45RAhigh/CD27high T cells.

This sequence was found in a human donor in good health. Recombination connected TRBV7-9 to TRBJ2-7, and 10 junctional nucleotides match TRBD1. Sequenced material: blood. The nucleotide sequence reads TGTGCCAGCAGCCCCAGGAGGGGGACAGGGGCCTACGAGCAGTACTTC. Its amino acids are CASSPRRGTGAYEQYF.